This T cell receptor (beta chain) comes out of a study of cytomegalovirus exposure and HLA in healthy donors. Findings of the study overall: Reported results showed that the classifier diagnosed cytomegalovirus status with high specificity and sensitivity. A few chains tied to CMV proved CMV antigen-specific in vitro.

The CDR3 length is 16 residues. The PCR was carried out with 60 Vbeta primers and 13 Jbeta primers. Assay used: immunoSEQ multiplex PCR; TCRdb lists only in-frame clones, some missing. The sample contains more than 110,000 clones, 60% to 80% of which appear only once. On this clone itself: What it binds is not known.

Sequencing was done on a sample of PBMCs. The V gene is TRBV21-1, the J gene TRBJ2-7; the table calls TRBD1, which could not be checked here. TRBV21-1 is an annotated pseudogene. This TCR came from a woman between 25 and 40 years old in good health and CMV-seronegative. The CDR3 nucleotides read TGTGCCAGCAGCAAAGGGGTGGGCAAGACCACCTACGAGCAGTACGTC. It codes for CASSKGVGKTTYEQYV.